This entry lists 15 T cell receptor beta chains sequenced from one sample in a study of T cells and copy number aberrations in small-cell lung cancer. Sequencing was performed with immunoSEQ multiplex PCR; in TCRdb, only in-frame clones are kept and a portion is missing. This table holds more than 1,500 clones, approximately 86% found once. Material: normal tissue next to the tumor. The receptors were sampled from a man aged 60 to 75 with small cell lung cancer.

This chain joins TRBV7-8 and TRBJ1-4, with 8 bases aligning to TRBD1. The germline V gene has CDR1 SGHVS and CDR2 FQNEAQ. V was pared by 1 base and J by 7 bases, with 2 bases of the junction left unmatched. The CDR3 has 14 residues. CDR3: CASSLGGQVEKLFF. Written as DNA, the CDR3 is TGTGCCAGCAGCTTAGGGGGACAGGTTGAAAAACTGTTTTTT.

This rearrangement joins TRBV10-2 to TRBJ2-7; D is possibly TRBD1 or TRBD2 (5 bases each). V dropped 5 bases and J dropped 2 bases, with 16 bases sitting between them. This CDR3 region has 15 residues. The germline V gene encodes CDR1 WSHSY and CDR2 SAAADI. CDR3 loop: CASSQSGPRTYEQYF. The CDR3 coding sequence is TGCGCCAGCAGTCAATCGGGGCCCAGAACCTACGAGCAGTACTTC.

This clone was seen a few times. The V and J genes are TRBV27 and TRBJ2-7; the D gene could be TRBD1 or TRBD2 (5 bases each). CDR3 length: 14 amino acids. Germline CDR1 MNHEY, CDR2 SMNVEV (reference sequence). Between the trimmed V and J ends, which lost 4 bases and 2 bases, there was a span of 12 bases. The CDR3 is CASSSGLNTYEQYF. In DNA form, the CDR3 reads TGTGCCAGCAGTTCGGGGCTTAACACCTACGAGCAGTACTTC.

CDR3 loop: CASSQRGSWNNEQFF. In nucleotides, the CDR3 is TGTGCCAGCAGCCAGCGAGGGAGTTGGAACAATGAGCAGTTCTTC. The gene calls are TRBV11-3 and TRBJ2-1; maybe TRBD2 (5 bases). The germline CDR1 and CDR2 sequences are SGHNT and YENEEA. V lost 5 bases and J lost 5, with 16 bases in between. The length of the CDR3 is 15 residues.

V and J are TRBV6-5 and TRBJ1-2; D might be TRBD1 (5 bases). From germline, CDR1 is MNHEY and CDR2 SVGAGI. V lost 2 bases and J 5 bases, leaving 9 bases between the germline ends. CDR3 length: 13 residues. The CDR3 loop is CASSYGTWYGYTF. The CDR3 coding sequence is TGTGCCAGCAGTTACGGGACCTGGTATGGCTACACCTTC.

This chain links TRBV29-1 with TRBJ2-2; TRBD2 matches at 7 bases. Germline V gene lookup returns CDR1 SQVTM and CDR2 ANQGSEA. There are 13 residues in the CDR3. With 1 base clipped from V and 7 bases from J, the junction kept 3 bases outside the gene matches. The CDR3 DNA follows: TGCAGCGTTGAAGGGGAGGGCGACGGGGAGCTGTTTTTT. Translated, it gives CSVEGEGDGELFF.

The chain carries TRBV7-8 and TRBJ2-5; D not certain. Trimming pared 1 base from V and 5 bases from J, leaving 5 bases between. This CDR3 is 12 amino acids long. CDR1 SGHVS and CDR2 FQNEAQ come from the germline V gene. Here the CDR3 reads CASSLVRETQYF. CDR3 nucleotides: TGTGCCAGCAGCTTAGTACGGGAGACCCAGTACTTC.

The V call is TRBV11-2, the J call TRBJ1-5; maybe TRBD1 (5 bases). V lost 4 bases and J lost 0, with 22 bases in between. This CDR3 is built from 19 residues. Germline V CDR1 and CDR2: SGHAT, FQNNGV. CDR3 nucleotides: TGTGCCAGCAGCTGTTCAGGGAATACAGGCATTTTTAGCAATCAGCCCCAGCATTTT. Encoded protein: CASSCSGNTGIFSNQPQHF.

This clone showed up just once. CDR3 nucleotide sequence: TGTGCCAGCAGCCTGTCGGGACTAGCGGGAAGAGAGACCCAGTACTTC. It yields the protein CASSLSGLAGRETQYF. The V call is TRBV7-2, the J call TRBJ2-5; 13 bases align to TRBD2. Trimming took 5 bases from V and 4 from J; bases not matched to a gene: 7. The germline V gene encodes CDR1 SGHTA and CDR2 FQGNSA. The CDR3 consists of 16 residues.

The rearrangement joins TRBV4-1 to TRBJ1-5, with 8 bases lining up with TRBD1. V lost 0 bases and J lost 7; bases outside the gene matches: 5. CDR1 is MGHRA and CDR2 is YSYEKL in the germline V gene. The CDR3 is 15 amino acids. In nucleotides, the CDR3 is TGCGCCAGCAGCCAAGATAGCGCAGGGGGCCAGCCCCAGCATTTT. Translated: CASSQDSAGGQPQHF.

V gene TRBV27 combines with J gene TRBJ2-7; D ambiguous. V lost 3 bases, J lost 2 bases, and 11 bases lay in between. The CDR3 covers 14 residues. Germline loops: CDR1 MNHEY, CDR2 SMNVEV (reference sequence). DNA for the CDR3: TGTGCCAGCAGTTTCCAGGTTCGGCCCTACGAGCAGTACTTC. It encodes CASSFQVRPYEQYF.

This clone is large (0.1 to 1%) in the sample. The V call is TRBV28, the J call TRBJ1-2; D remains unclear. The V gene's germline CDR1 is MDHEN and CDR2 SYDVKM. This CDR3 is 14 amino acids long. Trimming cost V 1 base and J 4 bases, with 10 bases left between them. Here the CDR3 reads CASSLYADPYGYTF. DNA for the CDR3: TGTGCCAGCAGTTTATACGCGGATCCCTATGGCTACACCTTC.

The chain joins TRBV5-1 to TRBJ1-1, with 7 bases that match TRBD1. Germline values: CDR1 SGHRS, CDR2 YFSETQ. J gave up 4 bases and V 4 bases, and 10 bases lay outside the gene matches. The CDR3 totals 15 residues. CDR3 protein: CASSTAGQDSTEAFF. The DNA for the CDR3 is TGCGCCAGCAGCACCGCCGGACAGGATAGCACTGAAGCTTTCTTT. Full variable domain (missing parts from reference TRBV5-1 and TRBJ1-1): KAGVTQTPRYLIKTRGQQVTLSCSPISGHRSVSWYQQTPGQGLQFLFEYFSETQRNKGNFPGRFSGRQFSNSRSEMNVSTLELGDSALYLCASSTAGQDSTEAFFGQGTRLTVV.

V and J are TRBV5-1 and TRBJ1-4, with D hard to call. The CDR3 is 17 residues long. CDR1 is SGHRS, CDR2 YFSETQ, per germline. V was cut by 3 bases and J by 2 bases, with 17 bases left in between. CDR3 sequence (DNA): TGCGCCAGCAGCTACCATTTCCGAGACACGACTAATGAAAAACTGTTTTTT. Protein sequence: CASSYHFRDTTNEKLFF.

This chain connects TRBV9 to TRBJ1-3; D call uncertain. The V gene's germline CDR1 is SGDLS and CDR2 YYNGEE. Trimming removed 5 bases at V and 3 bases at J, with 9 bases between. The CDR3 totals 13 residues. In DNA, the CDR3 is TGTGCCAGCAGTCGTAGTGGTGGAAACACCATATATTTT. This codes for CASSRSGGNTIYF.